Following are 5 T cell receptor beta chains from one sample sequenced in a study of blood T cell repertoires in COVID-19. Libraries were prepared by immunoSEQ multiplex PCR; TCRdb keeps only in-frame clonotypes and omits some of them. The table records roughly 340,000 clones, around 89% of them present only once. Sequencing used PBMCs or T cells enriched from blood (not recorded which). Source of these receptors: a man aged 18 to 30 who had recovered from COVID-19.

This clone was seen more than once but under ten times. The CDR3 is CASSQDLAGTSTDTQYF. CDR3 in DNA: TGTGCCAGCAGCCAAGATCTTGCGGGAACTAGCACAGATACGCAGTATTTT. This chain links TRBV3-1 (or the pseudogene TRBV3-2) with TRBJ2-3, with a weak D call TRBD2 (6 bases). The CDR3 loop spans 17 amino acids. The germline V and J ends were trimmed by 0 bases and 0 bases, with 13 bases remaining between them. The V gene's germline CDR1 is LGHDT and CDR2 YNNKEL (reference sequence).

The chain uses TRBV2 and TRBJ2-7; D not resolved. V was pared by 3 bases and J by 2 bases, with 14 bases between. This CDR3 has 15 residues. CDR1 is SNHLY and CDR2 is FYNNEI in the germline V gene. The CDR3 sequence is CASSEELAVTYEQYF. The CDR3 coding sequence is TGTGCCAGCAGTGAGGAACTTGCGGTTACCTACGAGCAGTACTTC.

The CDR3 protein is CASRQGSGELFF. As DNA, the CDR3 is TGTGCCAGCAGACAGGGGTCCGGGGAGCTGTTTTTT. This sequence joins TRBV2 and TRBJ2-2; TRBD1 matches 7 bases. This CDR3 comprises 12 residues. From germline, CDR1 is SNHLY and CDR2 FYNNEI. J lost 6 bases, V lost 6 bases, and 1 base had no gene match.

The rearrangement links TRBV7-2 to TRBJ2-3; TRBD2 might be the D (5 bases). This CDR3 has 14 residues. Deletions cut 4 bases from V and 2 bases from J, with 10 bases between. CDR1 and CDR2 (germline): SGHTA, FQGNSA. This CDR3 reads CASSSSGFTDTQYF. CDR3 sequence (DNA): TGTGCCAGCAGCTCGTCGGGATTCACAGATACGCAGTATTTT.

The CDR3 sequence: CASSQTRQGAYEQYF. The CDR3 nucleotides read TGTGCCAGCAGCCAAACCCGGCAGGGGGCCTACGAGCAGTACTTC. V and J are TRBV13 and TRBJ2-7; TRBD1 aligns across 7 bases. This CDR3 comprises 15 residues. The J segment lost 2 bases and the V segment lost 5 bases, leaving 9 bases of the junction unmatched. Germline V gives CDR1 PRHDT, CDR2 FYEKMQ (reference sequence).